These 26 T cell receptor beta chains share one sample of origin, sequenced in a study of shared clonotypes between healthy human individuals (dated by TCRdb to 2018 to 2020). Library preparation used the immunoSEQ multiplex PCR assay. TCRdb stores this immuneACCESS table with in-frame sequences only. Part of the clones is absent; in the studies checked, under half of the shortfall reflects unresolved V genes, and no reason is known for the rest. The sample table holds about 2.4 million clones, of which around 94% were seen once. Clones ranked in the top ten supply about 0.13% of the sample. The sample comprised naive CD4+ T cells sorted from blood. This specimen's cell subset or site label, interpreted: CD45RA+ positively selected. Every receptor here comes from a man in his late teens or twenties in good health.

The genes are TRBV5-4 and TRBJ2-3; TRBD1 agrees at 10 bases. The germline V gene has CDR1 SGHNT and CDR2 YYREEE (reference sequence). Germline trimming cut 4 bases from V and 5 bases from J; bases unmatched to any gene: 4. The length of the CDR3 is 14 residues. The CDR3 DNA reads as TGTGCCAGCAGCCGGGACAGGGGCAGAGATACGCAGTATTTT. Translation gives CASSRDRGRDTQYF.

The chain couples TRBV7-2 to TRBJ2-3; TRBD1 or TRBD2 may be the D gene (5 bases each). Germline V gene sequence: CDR1 SGHTA, CDR2 FQGNSA. Trimming removed 4 bases from V and 1 base from J, with 12 bases in between. The CDR3 has 15 residues. CDR3 region: CASSYPGPRTDTQYF. The CDR3 bases are TGTGCCAGCAGCTACCCGGGACCACGCACAGATACGCAGTATTTT.

This clone was seen more than once but under ten times. The V call is TRBV6-4, the J call TRBJ1-5; maybe TRBD1 (5 bases). V gave up 4 bases and J gave up 3 bases, with 7 bases separating them. This CDR3 has 13 residues. The germline V gene encodes CDR1 MRHNA and CDR2 SNTAGT. The chain's CDR3 is CASSADNNQPQHF. The DNA of the CDR3 is TGTGCCAGCAGTGCGGACAACAATCAGCCCCAGCATTTT.

The CDR3 coding sequence is TGTGCCAGCACTCCACCGGGGGCATCCGAGCAGTACTTC. Encoded protein: CASTPPGASEQYF. V is TRBV6-6 and J is TRBJ2-7; D is perhaps TRBD1 or TRBD2 (6 bases each). CDR1 and CDR2 (germline): MNHNY, SVGAGI (reference sequence). V dropped 7 bases and J dropped 6 bases, with 16 bases sitting between them. The CDR3 has 13 amino acids.

CDR3 amino acids: CASSRLAAPYEQYF. Written as DNA, the CDR3 is TGTGCCAGCAGTCGACTAGCGGCACCCTACGAGCAGTACTTC. The chain uses TRBV2 and TRBJ2-7; the match to TRBD2 covers 9 bases. V was clipped by 5 bases and J by 2 bases; unmatched bases: 4. Per the germline V gene, CDR1 is SNHLY and CDR2 is FYNNEI. CDR3 length: 14 residues.

The rearrangement joins TRBV30 to TRBJ2-5, with 13 nucleotides matching TRBD2. The J segment lost 4 bases and the V segment lost 0 bases, leaving 8 bases of the junction unmatched. Germline V gene sequence: CDR1 GTSNPN, CDR2 SVGIG (reference sequence). The CDR3 spans 17 residues. The CDR3 protein is CAWSVLRTSGRTETQYF. The CDR3 bases are TGTGCCTGGAGTGTACTCAGGACTAGCGGGAGAACAGAGACCCAGTACTTC.

Concerning this clone itself: Other DNA sequences in this sample translate to the same CDR3. The chain is built from TRBV18 and TRBJ2-7; no clear D. Trimming took 2 bases from V and 0 from J, leaving 5 bases between them. The CDR3 totals 13 residues. Germline CDR1 reads KGHSH; CDR2 reads LQKENI. The CDR3 reads CASSPSVSYEQYF. For the CDR3, the DNA is TGTGCCAGCTCACCATCGGTCTCCTACGAGCAGTACTTC.

This clone was seen more than once but under ten times. The chain combines TRBV2 with TRBJ1-6; possible D gene TRBD1, 6 bases. The V end lost 8 bases, the J end lost 10 bases, and 9 bases lay between the germline ends. The CDR3 contains 11 residues. The germline V gene encodes CDR1 SNHLY and CDR2 FYNNEI. CDR3 sequence reads: CASQGQSPLHF. CDR3 DNA sequence: TGTGCCAGCCAGGGACAATCACCCCTCCACTTT.

In this sample, this clone turned up a few times. The chain has TRBV6-5 and TRBJ1-1; unclear D gene. V gave up 7 bases and J gave up 0 bases, with 9 bases separating them. The CDR3 covers 13 residues. Germline CDR1 is MNHEY and CDR2 is SVGAGI. The CDR3 here is CASTKWLNTEAFF. The CDR3 DNA reads TGTGCCAGCACCAAGTGGTTGAACACTGAAGCTTTCTTT.

This sequence joins TRBV4-1 and TRBJ2-3; weak D call: TRBD2 (5 bases). The CDR3 covers 17 residues. V gave up 0 bases and J gave up 2 bases, with 15 bases separating them. Germline assignment: CDR1 MGHRA and CDR2 YSYEKL. The CDR3 nucleotides are TGCGCCAGCAGCCAAGAAGGCGGGCACTCCTCCACAGATACGCAGTATTTT. Its translation is CASSQEGGHSSTDTQYF.

The J gene is TRBJ2-1, the V gene TRBV5-1; 8 bases align to TRBD2. This CDR3 comprises 14 residues. Trimming took 4 bases from V and 4 from J; bases not matched to a gene: 4. Germline V gene lookup returns CDR1 SGHRS and CDR2 YFSETQ. The CDR3 sequence: CASSLLAEYNEQFF. CDR3 nucleotides: TGCGCCAGCAGCCTACTAGCGGAGTACAATGAGCAGTTCTTC.

CDR3 residues: CASSPGGRNTGELFF. CDR3 nucleotides: TGCGCCAGCTCTCCGGGGGGGCGGAACACCGGGGAGCTGTTTTTT. The V and J genes are TRBV10-1 and TRBJ2-2, with 8 bases aligning to TRBD2. Trimming took 8 bases from V and 1 from J; bases not matched to a gene: 6. The CDR3 loop spans 15 amino acids. In germline, CDR1 is WNHNN, CDR2 SYGVQD (reference sequence).

The rearrangement links TRBV5-5 to TRBJ1-4; no definite D call. Per germline, CDR1 SGHKS and CDR2 YYEKEE (reference sequence). V was trimmed by 3 bases and J by 4 bases, leaving 4 bases between them. This CDR3 comprises 12 residues. The chain's CDR3 is CASSWLNEKLFF. CDR3 DNA: TGTGCCAGCAGCTGGCTTAATGAAAAACTGTTTTTT.

The chain carries TRBV6-5 and TRBJ2-7, with D possibly being TRBD1 (5 bases). The ends were cut back, 6 bases at V and 3 bases at J, with 18 bases in the middle. Germline values: CDR1 MNHEY, CDR2 SVGAGI. The CDR3 length is 15 residues. The DNA of the CDR3 is TGTGCCAGCAGACACAGTCCCCAGGGTGGCTACGAGCAGTACTTC. This gives the protein CASRHSPQGGYEQYF.

This chain joins TRBV6-1 and TRBJ2-1, with 9 nucleotides matching TRBD1. V lost 4 bases to trimming and J lost 7 bases; unmatched junction nucleotides: 5. Germline CDR1 and CDR2: MNHNS and SASEGT. The CDR3 contains 14 residues. As DNA, the CDR3 is TGTGCCAGCAGTGTCCCGGGACAGGGTAATGAGCAGTTCTTC. Amino acids: CASSVPGQGNEQFF.

The chain is built from TRBV10-3 and TRBJ1-2; TRBD1 matches at 8 bases. The CDR3 loop spans 13 amino acids. The germline V gene encodes CDR1 ENHRY and CDR2 SYGVKD. Trimming cost V 4 bases and J 4 bases; bases outside gene matches: 2. Here the CDR3 DNA reads TGTGCCATCAGTGGGGACAGGACCTATGGCTACACCTTC. Residues: CAISGDRTYGYTF.

V and J are TRBV6-1 and TRBJ1-2; 9 bases are shared with TRBD1. CDR1 MNHNS and CDR2 SASEGT come from the germline V gene. With 7 bases clipped from V and 9 bases from J, the junction kept 12 bases outside the gene matches. This CDR3 spans 14 amino acids. CDR3 sequence reads: CASKDGGTGQRYTF. In DNA form, the CDR3 reads TGTGCCAGCAAAGATGGGGGGACAGGGCAACGCTACACCTTC.

The V call is TRBV4-1, the J call TRBJ2-5, with D perhaps TRBD2 (7 bases). Germline CDR1 MGHRA, CDR2 YSYEKL. Deletions cut 2 bases from V and 4 bases from J, with 14 bases between. This CDR3 has 15 amino acids. CDR3 DNA sequence: TGCGCCAGCAGCCAACCGACGGGGGGCGCAGAGACCCAGTACTTC. Amino acids: CASSQPTGGAETQYF.

This clone was counted a single time. The chain couples TRBV2 to TRBJ1-1; 7 bases match TRBD1. J was trimmed by 4 bases and V by 0 bases; bases with no gene match: 5. Germline CDR1 SNHLY, CDR2 FYNNEI. There are 15 residues in the CDR3. The CDR3 sequence: CASSEAQAGGTEAFF. CDR3 DNA sequence: TGTGCCAGCAGTGAAGCGCAGGCAGGGGGCACTGAAGCTTTCTTT.

V is TRBV7-2 and J is TRBJ2-5; TRBD1 is a possible D gene (6 bases). The germline gives CDR1 SGHTA, CDR2 FQGNSA. The CDR3 loop spans 16 amino acids. V lost 2 bases to trimming and J lost 1 base, with 14 bases between them. The DNA of the CDR3 is TGTGCCAGCAGCTTATTAGGCAGGGGCCTCCAAGAGACCCAGTACTTC. It codes for CASSLLGRGLQETQYF.

This clone has more than one count but fewer than ten. The genes are TRBV25-1 and TRBJ1-1; D remains ambiguous. The ends were cut back, 8 bases at V and 4 bases at J, with 11 bases in the middle. The CDR3 runs 12 residues. CDR1 is MGHDK, CDR2 SYGVNS, per germline. The CDR3 reads CASQTGVTEAFF. For the CDR3, the DNA is TGTGCCAGCCAGACCGGGGTCACTGAAGCTTTCTTT. The full variable domain, with the rest looked up from reference TRBV25-1 and TRBJ1-1, is EADIYQTPRYLVIGTGKKITLECSQTMGHDKMYWYQQDPGMELHLIHYSYGVNSTEKGDLSSESTVSRIRTEHFPLTLESARPSHTSQYLCASQTGVTEAFFGQGTRLTVV.

This sequence joins TRBV19 and TRBJ2-1, with 8 bases matching TRBD2. The ends lost 5 bases at V and 13 bases at J; junction bases unmatched: 13. This CDR3 is built from 14 residues. In germline, CDR1 is LNHDA, CDR2 SQIVND (reference sequence). The CDR3 DNA is TGTGCCAGTAGTTTAACTAGCGGAACCCCCCTACAGTTCTTC. Translated: CASSLTSGTPLQFF.

The chain carries TRBV10-3 and TRBJ2-3, with TRBD2 identical over 11 bases. CDR1 ENHRY and CDR2 SYGVKD come from the germline V gene. The CDR3 spans 19 residues. J was trimmed by 2 bases and V by 6 bases; bases with no gene match: 16. CDR3 residues: CAIRAGTSGLVGITDTQYF. In DNA form, the CDR3 reads TGTGCCATCAGGGCCGGGACTAGCGGCCTAGTCGGAATCACAGATACGCAGTATTTT.

This clone was seen a handful of times. The genes are TRBV6-1 and TRBJ1-1; TRBD1 aligns across 10 bases. Germline V CDR1 and CDR2: MNHNS, SASEGT. The ends lost 6 bases at V and 5 bases at J; junction bases unmatched: 6. The CDR3 loop spans 14 amino acids. CDR3 bases: TGTGCCAGCAGGGAGGGACAGGGGTGGACTGAAGCTTTCTTT. It specifies CASREGQGWTEAFF.

The V gene is TRBV5-1, the J gene TRBJ2-1; a possible D gene is TRBD2 (5 bases). The CDR3 consists of 13 residues. Trimming took 6 bases from V and 6 from J, leaving 13 bases between them. CDR1 is SGHRS and CDR2 is YFSETQ in the germline V gene. The CDR3 DNA follows: TGCGCCAGCACCAGGTACCGGGGCAATGAGCAGTTCTTC. Its translation is CASTRYRGNEQFF.

The V call is TRBV27, the J call TRBJ1-5, with D perhaps TRBD1 (5 bases). The CDR3 is made up of 14 amino acids. Deletions cut 1 base from V and 6 bases from J, with 10 bases between. The germline gives CDR1 MNHEY, CDR2 SMNVEV (reference sequence). This CDR3 reads CASSLFRGVQPQHF. The DNA for the CDR3 is TGTGCCAGCAGTTTATTTCGGGGGGTTCAGCCCCAGCATTTT.